This T cell receptor beta chain derives from a study of early T cells in non-severe SARS-CoV-2 infection (dated by TCRdb to the early 2020s). Background for the entire study: Because TCR sequencing relied on bulk RNA taken from unsorted whole blood, pairing of alpha and beta chains was not possible.

Ends trimmed: V by 3 bases, J by 5 bases; bases unmatched to a gene: 13. From the cysteine through the phenylalanine, the CDR3 covers 18 amino acids. The sequence is cut down to CDR3 DNA, 54 bases in frame from base 1. CDR1 and CDR2, looked up from the germline V gene, are LGHNA and YNFKEQ. Note on this clonotype: Its antigen remains unidentified. No per-base quality is available; no much larger clone lies one base away.

Libraries were built with 5' RACE. The listed sequencing device is NextSeq 500. To correct for sequencing error and PCR bias, the TCR library protocol tagged individual cDNA molecules with unique molecular identifiers. TCR alpha and beta chains were both sequenced, and the abundances of alpha and beta sequences in each sample were closely correlated with each other. Per the authors' processing: Decombinator V4 was used to annotate TCR sequences for V gene, J gene and CDR3. TCRs were defined as expanded if a significant change between any two time points was detected under a Poisson model with p below 0.0001. Abundances of TCRs were expressed as counts per million after normalisation to the total number of TCRs sequenced in each sample. TRAV1-2 paired with TRAJ12, TRAJ20 or TRAJ33 defined MAIT TCRs, while TRAV10 paired with TRAJ18 defined iNKT TCRs. VDJdb, accessed on 1 November 2021, was searched for TCRs annotated for CMV, EBV and SARS-CoV-2, and TCRs annotated for more than one antigen were excluded. Using fastp trimming at Q25 and MiXCR clonotype assembly, TCRdb reanalyzed the public sequencing data and kept in-frame beta chains. CDR3 protein sequences are deduplicated, and each keeps its most common genes and DNA. These V and J calls originate from TCRdb's pipeline instead of the authors' own analysis. Within this sample are about 62,000 distinct CDR3 sequences, with roughly a tenth of them counted one time only. Together, the top ten hold 1.2% of the sample.

The full study reports these points: VDJdb matching was skewed toward anti-spike CD8 responses, so virus-specific expansions were likely underestimated and private and CD4 specificities were missed.

A case-control design nested within a healthcare worker cohort in London, UK, was used, with weekly nasopharyngeal swab PCR tests and blood sampling performed. Between 23 and 31 March 2020, the week of the UK lockdown, healthcare workers were enrolled and then followed up weekly for as long as 16 weeks. The sample was whole blood. Rearrangement joined TRBV4-2 to TRBJ2-1; TRBD1 matches 10 bases in the middle. This clonotype originated in an adult who was a healthcare worker with PCR-confirmed SARS-CoV-2 infection or an uninfected control (not recorded which). The encoded CDR3 is CASSHPLNRDRGHNEQFF. In nucleotides, the sequence is TGTGCCAGCAGCCACCCACTAAACCGGGACAGGGGCCACAATGAGCAGTTCTTC.